Sequencing of this T cell receptor (beta chain) was carried out in a study of blood T cell repertoires in COVID-19. Study-wide context: Sites in the United States, Italy and Spain provided acute and convalescent COVID-19 samples. T cells, B-cell-depleted T cells, or PBMCs supplied cDNA or gDNA.

In the source study's methods: Using reference gene primer amplification, nucleated cell counts were estimated. Sequencing was performed with immunoSEQ multiplex PCR; in TCRdb, only in-frame clones are kept and a portion is missing. The DNA was the basis for D and trimming; V, J and clone size are from that table. The sample consists of approximately 170,000 clones, approximately 89% of them appearing once. Deletions cut 0 bases from V and 7 bases from J, with 8 bases between. The CDR3 is 14 amino acids. The germline V gene has CDR1 SGHDT and CDR2 YYEEEE. The V gene is TRBV5-6, the J gene TRBJ1-6; no definite D call. The sequence derives from a man between 70 and 80 years old with acute or convalescent COVID-19. The sequenced material came from peripheral blood. In DNA, the CDR3 is TGTGCCAGCAGCTTGGCACAGCGGAATTCACCCCTCCACTTT. Its protein product is CASSLAQRNSPLHF. Variable domain in full (rest from reference TRBV5-6 and TRBJ1-6): DAGVTQSPTHLIKTRGQQVTLRCSPKSGHDTVSWYQQALGQGPQFIFQYYEEEERQRGNFPDRFSGHQFPNYSSELNVNALLLGDSALYLCASSLAQRNSPLHFGNGTRLTVT.